The clone carrying this TCR beta chain was recorded many times. The antigen is undetermined. For Graves' hyperthyroidism to be stable, ophthalmopathy could not progress within 18 months. Lactation, pregnancy, other autoimmune disease or uncontrolled infection excluded patients. RNA transcripts were the template for amplifying TCR beta CDR3 regions. HTBI primers drove first-round RT-PCR of the TCR CDR3. MiXCR, applied by TCRdb to the multiplex PCR reads, yields one record per CDR3 protein. The table includes about 500,000 distinct CDR3 sequences, around 17% detected once. The data stem from a study of T cells in Graves' hyperthyroidism and ophthalmopathy. The study's findings and limits: The model predicted ophthalmopathy a median approximately seven months before onset. Ophthalmopathy cases were set apart from stable hyperthyroidism by a 13 V-J model.

This CDR3 has 16 amino acids. Trimming removed 2 bases at V and 3 bases at J, with 16 bases between. Germline V lookup: CDR1 SNHLY, CDR2 FYNNEI. This TCR derives from a woman between 18 and 29 years old with Graves' hyperthyroidism. The chain uses TRBV2 and TRBJ1-1; no firm D call. The sequencing input was blood. CDR3 region: CASSEWVSPGDTEAFF. In nucleotides, the CDR3 is TGTGCCAGCAGTGAATGGGTTTCCCCTGGGGACACTGAAGCTTTCTTT.